This T cell receptor (beta chain) comes out of a study of CD8 T cells in Susac syndrome. The authors reverse transcribed roughly 0.5 to 1 ug RNA with random hexamers. TCRdb reanalysed the immunoSEQ multiplex PCR reads using MiXCR and keeps one entry per CDR3 protein. This sample has about 71,000 distinct CDR3 sequences, with approximately 96% found just once. The germline CDR1 and CDR2 sequences are MNHEY and SMNVEV (reference sequence). The CDR3 covers 14 residues. V was clipped by 4 bases and J by 9 bases, with 13 bases between them. Specimen: CD4+ T cells from PBMCs. The receptor was derived from a human donor with multiple sclerosis. The chain joins TRBV27 to TRBJ1-6; D is possibly TRBD1 (6 bases). CDR3 residues: CASSYRQGTSPLHF. CDR3 coding DNA: TGTGCCAGCAGTTACAGGCAGGGGACTTCACCCCTCCACTTT.